One and the same sample provided the 21 T cell receptor beta chains below, sequenced in a study of blood T cell repertoires in COVID-19. Only in-frame clones appear in the TCRdb table, and some are missing; sequencing was by immunoSEQ multiplex PCR. The sample shows about 400,000 clones, 75% to 90% of them seen only once. The source material was peripheral blood. These receptors were taken from a woman aged 55 to 70 with COVID-19, enrolled during active disease.

This clone came up a few times. The chain joins TRBV4-3 to TRBJ1-2; D may be TRBD1 (5 bases). The germline gives CDR1 LGHNA, CDR2 YSLEER. This CDR3 is 17 amino acids long. V lost 0 bases and J lost 8, with 22 bases in between. The CDR3 nucleotides are TGCGCCAGCAGCCAAGAGGCAGCGGGGCAAGGGTTTTACGGCTACACCTTC. It specifies CASSQEAAGQGFYGYTF.

The chain uses TRBV29-1 and TRBJ2-2, with a weak D call TRBD1 (5 bases). Trimming pared 6 bases from V and 5 bases from J, leaving 16 bases between. Germline CDR1 reads SQVTM; CDR2 reads ANQGSEA. CDR3 length: 14 residues. For the CDR3, the DNA is TGCAGCGTCCGCGGAAGGGGTGGAACCGGGGAGCTGTTTTTT. It specifies CSVRGRGGTGELFF.

The rearrangement uses TRBV6-5 and TRBJ2-1; TRBD2 is a possible D gene (6 bases). The CDR3 sequence is 13 residues long. V was pared by 8 bases and J by 4 bases, with 12 bases between. Germline CDR1 is MNHEY and CDR2 is SVGAGI. The CDR3 region is CASRTNSYNEQFF. The CDR3 DNA reads as TGTGCCAGCCGGACTAACTCATACAATGAGCAGTTCTTC.

This chain links TRBV11-2 with TRBJ2-3; perhaps TRBD1 as D (6 bases). Trimming removed 0 bases from V and 0 bases from J, with 7 bases in between. The CDR3 contains 15 residues. Per the germline V gene, CDR1 is SGHAT and CDR2 is FQNNGV. In DNA, the CDR3 is TGTGCCAGCAGCTTAGAAGGGGGTAGCACAGATACGCAGTATTTT. This sequence encodes CASSLEGGSTDTQYF.

This clone was counted a single time. This rearrangement joins TRBV9 to TRBJ1-2, with D possibly matching TRBD1 (6 bases). With 5 bases removed from V and 2 bases from J, the gap between germline ends came to 13 bases. Germline V gives CDR1 SGDLS, CDR2 YYNGEE. The CDR3 loop spans 14 amino acids. The CDR3 here is CASSRGQGNYGYTF. In nucleotides, the CDR3 is TGTGCCAGCAGTAGGGGCCAGGGGAACTATGGCTACACCTTC.

The V and J genes are TRBV2 and TRBJ2-7, with 10 bases matching TRBD1. Germline assignment: CDR1 SNHLY and CDR2 FYNNEI. The CDR3 loop spans 16 amino acids. The junction had 13 bases not matched to a gene; V was cut back by 5 bases and J by 6 bases. The CDR3 bases are TGTGCCAGCAGTAGAATCCGACAGGGGGCCTTCCGCGAGCAGTACTTC. This translates into CASSRIRQGAFREQYF.

The chain recombines TRBV7-8 with TRBJ1-1; the D is unclear. CDR3 size: 13 residues. Trimming removed 5 bases at V and 0 bases at J, with 7 bases between. Germline CDR1 SGHVS, CDR2 FQNEAQ. This CDR3 is CASSRTMNTEAFF. CDR3 nucleotide sequence: TGTGCCAGCAGCCGCACTATGAACACTGAAGCTTTCTTT. The full variable domain, completed using reference TRBV7-8 and TRBJ1-1, is GAGVSQSPRYKVAKRGQDVALRCDPISGHVSLFWYQQALGQGPEFLTYFQNEAQLDKSGLPSDRFFAERPEGSVSTLKIQRTQQEDSAVYLCASSRTMNTEAFFGQGTRLTVV.

CDR3 nucleotides: TGTGCCAGCAGTAACAGACAGGGCGCCTACGAGCAGTACTTC. The encoded protein is CASSNRQGAYEQYF. The chain links TRBV6-5 to TRBJ2-7, with 7 nucleotides matching TRBD1. The CDR3 spans 14 residues. The trim removed 5 bases at V and 2 bases at J, leaving 6 bases unmatched. Germline V gives CDR1 MNHEY, CDR2 SVGAGI.

Of note for this clone: The sample contains more than one DNA sequence encoding this CDR3. V is TRBV5-1 and J is TRBJ2-5, with D possibly being TRBD1 (6 bases). V was pared by 2 bases and J by 2 bases, with 10 bases between. Germline CDR1 reads SGHRS; CDR2 reads YFSETQ. The CDR3 extends over 14 amino acids. The CDR3 DNA sequence: TGCGCCAGCAGCTTCCAGGGGTCTCAAGAGACCCAGTACTTC. Its translation: CASSFQGSQETQYF. Drawing the rest from reference TRBV5-1 and TRBJ2-5, the complete variable domain is KAGVTQTPRYLIKTRGQQVTLSCSPISGHRSVSWYQQTPGQGLQFLFEYFSETQRNKGNFPGRFSGRQFSNSRSEMNVSTLELGDSALYLCASSFQGSQETQYFGPGTRLLVL.

The chain joins TRBV13 to TRBJ1-2, with no clear D. CDR3 length: 23 amino acids. Germline V gene lookup returns CDR1 PRHDT and CDR2 FYEKMQ (reference sequence). Trimming stripped 7 bases from V and 1 base from J, with 40 bases between. For the CDR3, the DNA is TGTGCCAGCACAGTCTACGTGGAGGGAATTTCGCGCGACTCGAGTTTGGATAACTATGGCTACACCTTC. Translated: CASTVYVEGISRDSSLDNYGYTF.

This clone has more than one count but fewer than ten. The chain uses TRBV5-4 and TRBJ2-1; tentative D call: TRBD2 (7 bases). Trimming pared 4 bases from V and 4 bases from J, leaving 18 bases between. Germline CDR1 reads SGHNT; CDR2 reads YYREEE (reference sequence). The CDR3 sequence is 16 residues long. CDR3 nucleotide sequence: TGTGCCAGCAGCAACTCGGGGGGCGGTGCTTACAATGAGCAGTTCTTC. This codes for CASSNSGGGAYNEQFF. Based on the CDR3 plus reference TRBV5-4 and TRBJ2-1, the full variable domain is ETGVTQSPTHLIKTRGQQVTLRCSSQSGHNTVSWYQQALGQGPQFIFQYYREEENGRGNFPPRFSGLQFPNYSSELNVNALELDDSALYLCASSNSGGGAYNEQFFGPGTRLTVL.

CDR3 in DNA: TGTGCCAGCAGCCCCCAACTGGGACAGCGCACAGATACGCAGTATTTT. Its protein product is CASSPQLGQRTDTQYF. The rearrangement joins TRBV7-2 to TRBJ2-3; 7 positions match TRBD1. J was trimmed by 1 base and V by 5 bases; bases with no gene match: 9. The CDR3 spans 16 residues. Looked up from germline, CDR1 is SGHTA and CDR2 is FQGNSA.

J is TRBJ2-2 and V is TRBV11-2, with 9 nucleotides matching TRBD1. V was clipped by 3 bases and J by 4 bases; unmatched bases: 6. From germline, CDR1 is SGHAT and CDR2 FQNNGV. The CDR3 runs to 16 residues. The CDR3: CASSFGGQGGTGELFF. The CDR3 DNA is TGTGCCAGCAGCTTCGGGGGACAGGGCGGCACCGGGGAGCTGTTTTTT.

The genes are TRBV7-9 and TRBJ1-1; tentative D call: TRBD1 (5 bases). CDR3 size: 13 residues. Trimming removed 7 bases from V and 5 bases from J, with 14 bases in between. The germline gives CDR1 SEHNR, CDR2 FQNEAQ (reference sequence). The DNA of the CDR3 is TGTGCCAGCACTCTGCGGGGGGATACTGAAGCTTTCTTT. Protein product: CASTLRGDTEAFF. The entire variable domain, with the rest obtained from reference TRBV7-9 and TRBJ1-1, is as follows: DTGVSQNPRHKITKRGQNVTFRCDPISEHNRLYWYRQTLGQGPEFLTYFQNEAQLEKSRLLSDRFSAERPKGSFSTLEIQRTEQGDSAMYLCASTLRGDTEAFFGQGTRLTVV.

The chain couples TRBV5-6 to TRBJ2-1; 8 positions match TRBD2. V was pared by 3 bases and J by 10 bases, with 15 bases of the junction left unmatched. The CDR3 is made up of 16 amino acids. Germline V gene sequence: CDR1 SGHDT, CDR2 YYEEEE. CDR3: CASSSSEAGVPGEQFF. CDR3 DNA: TGTGCCAGCAGCTCAAGTGAAGCGGGGGTCCCAGGGGAGCAGTTCTTC.

This clone was observed a single time. V and J are TRBV6-6 and TRBJ1-5; no clear D. Germline CDR1 MNHNY, CDR2 SVGAGI (reference sequence). Trimming left V 5 bases short and J 0 bases short, with 14 bases between. CDR3 length: 16 residues. In DNA, the CDR3 is TGTGCCAGCAGTCAAAGGGCGGGGAATAGCAATCAGCCCCAGCATTTT. Amino acid sequence: CASSQRAGNSNQPQHF.

The rearrangement uses TRBV19 and TRBJ1-1; 10 bases agree with TRBD1. This CDR3 spans 15 amino acids. J was trimmed by 5 bases and V by 6 bases; bases with no gene match: 9. Germline V lookup: CDR1 LNHDA, CDR2 SQIVND (reference sequence). For the CDR3, the DNA is TGTGCCAGTAGCGGACAGGGGGGTAGGTGGACTGAAGCTTTCTTT. Translation gives CASSGQGGRWTEAFF.

The table lists this clone with a count of one. The chain employs TRBV5-5 and TRBJ2-5; D is possibly TRBD2 (5 bases). Trimming took 4 bases from V and 5 from J, leaving 18 bases between them. Germline CDR1 reads SGHKS; CDR2 reads YYEKEE (reference sequence). The CDR3 is made up of 15 amino acids. CDR3 protein: CASSPNPDPGETQYF. CDR3 DNA sequence: TGTGCCAGCAGCCCAAACCCCGACCCGGGGGAGACCCAGTACTTC.

This clone appeared a single time. The V call is TRBV11-2, the J call TRBJ2-7; D might be TRBD1 (6 bases). The CDR3 covers 14 residues. With 6 bases removed from V and 4 bases from J, the gap between germline ends came to 16 bases. The germline V gene encodes CDR1 SGHAT and CDR2 FQNNGV. The CDR3, as DNA: TGTGCCAGCAGTGCGCGGGCAGGGGAATACGAGCAGTACTTC. It encodes CASSARAGEYEQYF.

In its sample, this clone was seen many times. DNA of the CDR3: TGTGCCACCAGTGATTGGGGACAGGGAGGTGAAAAACTGTTTTTT. It codes for CATSDWGQGGEKLFF. This chain links TRBV24-1 with TRBJ1-4, with 9 bases identical to TRBD1. V shed 2 bases and J 7 bases; nucleotides not matched to a gene: 4. The CDR3 extends over 15 amino acids. Germline loops: CDR1 KGHDR, CDR2 SFDVKD.

The V and J genes are TRBV29-1 and TRBJ2-7; TRBD2 might be the D (5 bases). The germline CDR1 and CDR2 sequences are SQVTM and ANQGSEA. The germline V and J ends were trimmed by 7 bases and 2 bases, with 6 bases remaining between them. This CDR3 spans 10 amino acids. CDR3 amino acids: CSAGTYEQYF. CDR3 bases: TGCAGCGCCGGGACCTACGAGCAGTACTTC.